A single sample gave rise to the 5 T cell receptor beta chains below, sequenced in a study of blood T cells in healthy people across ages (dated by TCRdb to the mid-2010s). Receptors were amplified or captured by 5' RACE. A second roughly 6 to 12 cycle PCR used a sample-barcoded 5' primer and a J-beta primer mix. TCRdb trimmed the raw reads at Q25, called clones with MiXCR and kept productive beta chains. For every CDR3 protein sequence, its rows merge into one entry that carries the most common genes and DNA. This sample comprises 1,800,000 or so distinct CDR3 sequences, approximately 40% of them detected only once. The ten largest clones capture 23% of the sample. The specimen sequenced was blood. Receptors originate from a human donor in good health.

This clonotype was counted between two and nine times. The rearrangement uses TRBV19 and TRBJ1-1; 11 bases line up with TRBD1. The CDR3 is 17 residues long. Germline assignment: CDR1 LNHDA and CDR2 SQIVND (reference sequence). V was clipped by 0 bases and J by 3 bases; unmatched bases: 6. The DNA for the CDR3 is TGTGCCAGTAGTATAGATCAGGACAGGGGGCAGGACACTGAAGCTTTCTTT. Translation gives CASSIDQDRGQDTEAFF. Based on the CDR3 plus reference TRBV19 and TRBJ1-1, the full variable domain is DGGITQSPKYLFRKEGQNVTLSCEQNLNHDAMYWYRQDPGQGLRLIYYSQIVNDFQKGDIAEGYSVSREKKESFPLTVTSAQKNPTAFYLCASSIDQDRGQDTEAFFGQGTRLTVV.

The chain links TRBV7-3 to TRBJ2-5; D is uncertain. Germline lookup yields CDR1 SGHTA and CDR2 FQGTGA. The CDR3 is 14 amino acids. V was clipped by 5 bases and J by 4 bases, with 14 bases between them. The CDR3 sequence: CASSPSYDPETQYF. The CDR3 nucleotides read TGTGCCAGCAGCCCCTCCTACGACCCAGAGACCCAGTACTTC.

The CDR3 is CASSAAGGNQETQYF. CDR3 DNA sequence: TGCGCCAGCAGCGCGGCGGGGGGAAACCAAGAGACCCAGTACTTC. The chain combines TRBV5-1 with TRBJ2-5; 8 positions match TRBD2. The CDR3 is 15 residues long. Per the germline V gene, CDR1 is SGHRS and CDR2 is YFSETQ. The V and J ends lost 4 bases and 0 bases, in that order; junction bases with no gene match: 5. The variable domain in full, completed from reference TRBV5-1 and TRBJ2-5, reads KAGVTQTPRYLIKTRGQQVTLSCSPISGHRSVSWYQQTPGQGLQFLFEYFSETQRNKGNFPGRFSGRQFSNSRSEMNVSTLELGDSALYLCASSAAGGNQETQYFGPGTRLLVL.

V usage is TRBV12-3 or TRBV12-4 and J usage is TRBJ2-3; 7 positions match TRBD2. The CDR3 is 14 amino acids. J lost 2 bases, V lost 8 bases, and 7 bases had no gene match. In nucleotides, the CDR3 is TGTGCCAGCTCAATGGGGGGGGACACAGATACGCAGTATTTT. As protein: CASSMGGDTDTQYF.

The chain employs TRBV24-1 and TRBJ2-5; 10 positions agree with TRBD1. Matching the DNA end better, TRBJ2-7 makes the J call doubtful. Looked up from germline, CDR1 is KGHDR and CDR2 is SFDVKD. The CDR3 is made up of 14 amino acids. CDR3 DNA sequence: TGTGCCACCGGTCTGACAGGGGGCCGAAGCGAGCAGTACTTC. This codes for CATGLTGGRSEQYF.